A single T cell receptor beta chain is shown here with its context. This sample stems from a study of blood T cell repertoires in COVID-19. Overall study context: Italy, Spain and the United States were the sources of the convalescent and acute COVID-19 samples.

The CDR3 runs to 15 residues. Germline trimming cut 4 bases from V and 5 bases from J; bases unmatched to any gene: 6. The germline CDR1 and CDR2 sequences are SGHTA and FQGNSA. Per the study methods: Quantification of nucleated cells was approximated via reference gene primer amplification. Sequencing used immunoSEQ multiplex PCR; TCRdb keeps in-frame clones, though not all of them. D and trimming were read from the DNA, whereas the V and J calls and clone size are those reported in that table. The sample has approximately 51,000 clones, 91% seen once. The sequencing sample was made of peripheral blood. The gene calls are TRBV7-2 and TRBJ2-1; 9 nucleotides agree with TRBD2. The TCR was taken from a man aged 65-85 years with active COVID-19. CDR3 protein: CASSSKTSGNNEQFF. The CDR3 region has the DNA TGTGCCAGCAGCTCGAAGACTAGCGGCAACAATGAGCAGTTCTTC.